The 24 T cell receptor beta chains below come from one sample, sequenced in a study of sequential checkpoint blockade in melanoma. Only in-frame clones appear in the TCRdb table, and some are missing; sequencing was by immunoSEQ multiplex PCR. The sample includes more than 8,500 clones, approximately 25% of them seen just once. Indicated treatment: randomized to nivolumab then ipilimumab (arm A) or the reverse (arm B). This specimen consisted of tumor tissue (inferred from file names), obtained from a patient given nivolumab and ipilimumab in sequence. The origin of the receptors is a human donor with melanoma.

The chain uses TRBV28 and TRBJ2-7; D possibly corresponds to TRBD1 (6 bases). The V gene's germline CDR1 is MDHEN and CDR2 SYDVKM. The V end lost 5 bases, the J end lost 4 bases, and 12 bases lay between the germline ends. CDR3 length: 13 residues. The CDR3 nucleotides read TGTGCCAGCAGTCTACAGGGTATTTACGAGCAGTACTTC. It yields the protein CASSLQGIYEQYF.

This clone was observed a single time. V gene TRBV19 combines with J gene TRBJ2-5, with 12 bases identical to TRBD1. Trimming cost V 8 bases and J 5 bases; bases outside gene matches: 9. Per the germline V gene, CDR1 is LNHDA and CDR2 is SQIVND (reference sequence). CDR3 length equals 15 residues. The CDR3 nucleotides are TGTGCCAGTGCCCCGGGACAGGGGGCCTGGGAGACCCAGTACTTC. Translation: CASAPGQGAWETQYF.

This clone was seen a few times. CDR3 sequence: CASSSQWDTYEQYF. The CDR3, as DNA: TGTGCCAGCAGCTCCCAATGGGACACCTACGAGCAGTACTTC. The gene calls are TRBV9 and TRBJ2-7, with D tentatively TRBD1 (6 bases). Trimming shortened V by 4 bases and J by 2 bases, and 13 bases separated the two germline ends. Germline V gene sequence: CDR1 SGDLS, CDR2 YYNGEE. The CDR3 length is 14 residues.

This clone rates as medium-sized (0.01 to 0.1%). The V call is TRBV6-8, the J call TRBJ1-6, with D possibly being TRBD1 (5 bases). Trimming took 1 base from V and 5 from J, leaving 15 bases between them. This CDR3 comprises 17 residues. Germline V gene data show CDR1 as MNHGY and CDR2 as SAAAGT. For the CDR3, the DNA is TGTGCCAGCAGTTACTTTCCCCGACAGCCTAATAATTCACCCCTCCACTTT. Encoded protein: CASSYFPRQPNNSPLHF.

This clone was found once. The genes are TRBV19 and TRBJ2-7, with TRBD1 matching over 7 bases. With 7 bases clipped from V and 2 bases from J, the junction kept 5 bases outside the gene matches. The CDR3 contains 13 residues. Germline CDR1 is LNHDA and CDR2 is SQIVND (reference sequence). CDR3: CASIGTDTYEQYF. CDR3 nucleotides: TGTGCCAGTATCGGGACAGATACCTACGAGCAGTACTTC.

This clone occurred many times. The chain recombines TRBV7-7 with TRBJ1-1; a weak D match, TRBD1 (5 bases). CDR1 is SSHAT, CDR2 FNYEAQ, per germline (reference sequence). The CDR3 is made up of 14 amino acids. V lost 2 bases and J 3 bases, leaving 10 bases between the germline ends. The CDR3 DNA reads as TGTGCCAGCAGCTTAAACCGGGGGTACACTGAAGCTTTCTTT. This codes for CASSLNRGYTEAFF.

By frequency in the sample, this clone is medium-sized. The chain has TRBV11-3 and TRBJ1-4; D gene ambiguous. V lost 5 bases to trimming and J lost 2 bases, with 9 bases between them. The CDR3 runs 14 residues. The germline CDR1 and CDR2 sequences are SGHNT and YENEEA. In DNA, the CDR3 is TGTGCCAGCAGCCGGGGAGGGACTAATGAAAAACTGTTTTTT. This codes for CASSRGGTNEKLFF.

The chain links TRBV19 to TRBJ2-1; possible D gene TRBD2, 6 bases. V lost 1 base and J lost 9, with 7 bases in between. CDR3 size: 12 residues. Germline V gene sequence: CDR1 LNHDA, CDR2 SQIVND (reference sequence). This CDR3 reads CASSIVGGEQFF. CDR3 bases: TGTGCCAGTAGTATAGTCGGGGGTGAGCAGTTCTTC.

This clone was seen at least ten times. This chain links TRBV23-1 with TRBJ1-4; D gene ambiguous. TRBV23-1 is noted as an ORF with a role that remains uncertain. The CDR3 is 16 residues long. V lost 6 bases and J 3 bases, leaving 17 bases between the germline ends. CDR3 nucleotides: TGCGCCAGCAGCCAAGATCGGGGTTGGGCTAATGAAAAACTGTTTTTT. Translation: CASSQDRGWANEKLFF.

By sample share, this clone is medium-sized. The V gene is TRBV11-3, the J gene TRBJ1-1, with a possible D match to TRBD1 (5 bases). The CDR3 has 19 residues. The V end lost 3 bases, the J end lost 2 bases, and 25 bases lay between the germline ends. Germline assignment: CDR1 SGHNT and CDR2 YENEEA. CDR3 sequence (DNA): TGTGCCAGCAGCTTCGAGCCCCCGGGACGGGACCTTCCAAACACTGAAGCTTTCTTT. Translation gives CASSFEPPGRDLPNTEAFF. Full variable domain (missing parts from reference TRBV11-3 and TRBJ1-1): EAGVVQSPRYKIIEKKQPVAFWCNPISGHNTLYWYLQNLGQGPELLIRYENEEAVDDSQLPKDRFSAERLKGVDSTLKIQPAELGDSAVYLCASSFEPPGRDLPNTEAFFGQGTRLTVV.

This clone was seen a few times. The CDR3 spells CASSRDRGYEKLFF. CDR3 in DNA: TGTGCCAGCAGCAGGGACAGGGGTTATGAAAAACTGTTTTTT. J is TRBJ1-4 and V is TRBV6-8, with 10 positions matching TRBD1. This CDR3 has 14 residues. V lost 6 bases, J lost 6 bases, and 4 bases stayed unmatched. Germline V lookup: CDR1 MNHGY, CDR2 SAAAGT.

The CDR3 DNA sequence: TGTGCCAGTAGTATCGGTGACAGGGGGCTTTACGAGCAGTACTTC. It is translated as CASSIGDRGLYEQYF. The chain carries TRBV19 and TRBJ2-7, with 10 bases matching TRBD1. V lost 3 bases and J lost 4; bases outside the gene matches: 6. CDR1 and CDR2 from the germline V gene are LNHDA and SQIVND (reference sequence). The CDR3 extends over 15 amino acids.

This chain joins TRBV18 and TRBJ1-5, with TRBD1 as a possible D gene (6 bases). This CDR3 has 16 amino acids. V lost 5 bases to trimming and J lost 3 bases, with 17 bases between them. CDR1 and CDR2 (germline): KGHSH, LQKENI. CDR3 bases: TGTGCCAGCTCAACAACACAACAGGGTCCCAATCAGCCCCAGCATTTT. As protein: CASSTTQQGPNQPQHF.

The table lists this clone with a few counts. The DNA of the CDR3 is TGTGCCAGCAGTGAAGGCCGGGACTATCGTGGTACGCAGTATTTT. Its protein is CASSEGRDYRGTQYF. The J gene is TRBJ2-3, the V gene TRBV6-1; 7 bases match TRBD2. This CDR3 has 15 residues. CDR1 and CDR2 from the germline V gene are MNHNS and SASEGT. Trimming removed 1 base from V and 8 bases from J; junction bases left unmatched: 9.

This clone was recorded a few times. V usage is TRBV10-3 and J usage is TRBJ2-1; D remains unclear. V lost 0 bases to trimming and J lost 8 bases, with 8 bases between them. Per the germline V gene, CDR1 is ENHRY and CDR2 is SYGVKD. This CDR3 contains 13 residues. CDR3 protein: CAISESIRYEQFF. CDR3 coding DNA: TGTGCCATCAGTGAGTCGATTAGGTATGAGCAGTTCTTC.

This clone has just a few counts. J is TRBJ2-7 and V is TRBV18, with TRBD1 as a possible D gene (6 bases). V gave up 1 base and J gave up 12 bases, with 16 bases separating them. Per germline, CDR1 KGHSH and CDR2 LQKENI. CDR3 length equals 13 residues. CDR3 loop: CASSPRSQGETYF. For the CDR3, the DNA is TGTGCCAGCTCACCACGGTCACAGGGAGAAACGTACTTC.

This clone is categorized as medium-sized (0.01 to 0.1%). The gene calls are TRBV4-1 and TRBJ1-5; the match to TRBD1 covers 7 bases. The CDR3 loop spans 16 amino acids. With 0 bases clipped from V and 5 bases from J, the junction kept 7 bases outside the gene matches. Germline V gene lookup returns CDR1 MGHRA and CDR2 YSYEKL. The CDR3 sequence is CASSQDEDRSYQPQHF. CDR3 nucleotide sequence: TGCGCCAGCAGCCAAGATGAGGACAGGTCTTATCAGCCCCAGCATTTT.

This clone was counted a few times. The chain couples TRBV29-1 to TRBJ2-1, with 11 bases aligning to TRBD2. The CDR3 is 15 amino acids. Germline CDR1 reads SQVTM; CDR2 reads ANQGSEA. Trimming cost V 3 bases and J 3 bases; bases outside gene matches: 4. The CDR3 sequence is CSVEPGLAGYNEQFF. DNA of the CDR3: TGCAGCGTTGAGCCAGGACTAGCGGGCTACAATGAGCAGTTCTTC.

The chain links TRBV19 to TRBJ2-6; D call uncertain. The CDR3 sequence is 15 residues long. Trimming shortened V by 5 bases and J by 2 bases, and 10 bases separated the two germline ends. Germline V gene data show CDR1 as LNHDA and CDR2 as SQIVND (reference sequence). As DNA, the CDR3 is TGTGCCAGTAGTTCGACACGGACTGGGGCCAACGTCCTGACTTTC. Protein product: CASSSTRTGANVLTF.

This clone was counted between two and nine times. The chain recombines TRBV18 with TRBJ1-3; D is unclear. V was shortened by 3 bases and J by 0 bases, with 6 bases between the two germline ends. The germline V gene encodes CDR1 KGHSH and CDR2 LQKENI. The CDR3 covers 14 residues. The CDR3 bases are TGTGCCAGCTCACCGGGCCTCTCTGGAAACACCATATATTTT. Its translation: CASSPGLSGNTIYF.

This clone was counted only a few times. The rearrangement uses TRBV7-7 and TRBJ1-6; the D gene is possibly TRBD1 (6 bases). With 5 bases removed from V and 6 bases from J, the gap between germline ends came to 14 bases. The germline V gene has CDR1 SSHAT and CDR2 FNYEAQ (reference sequence). This CDR3 has 15 amino acids. As DNA, the CDR3 is TGTGCCAGCAGCCCCGGACAGTCATCTAATTCACCCCTCCACTTT. Its protein product is CASSPGQSSNSPLHF.

This clone rates as medium-sized. This chain joins TRBV11-3 and TRBJ2-1; 13 positions agree with TRBD2. Unmatched junction bases numbered 7, after V lost 6 bases and J lost 8 bases. The CDR3 runs to 15 residues. Looked up from germline, CDR1 is SGHNT and CDR2 is YENEEA. The chain's CDR3 is CASRLTSGGADEQFF. CDR3 bases: TGTGCCAGCAGGCTCACTAGCGGGGGGGCCGATGAGCAGTTCTTC. The entire variable domain, with the rest obtained from reference TRBV11-3 and TRBJ2-1, is as follows: EAGVVQSPRYKIIEKKQPVAFWCNPISGHNTLYWYLQNLGQGPELLIRYENEEAVDDSQLPKDRFSAERLKGVDSTLKIQPAELGDSAVYLCASRLTSGGADEQFFGPGTRLTVL.

In this sample, this clone turned up a few times. The J gene is TRBJ2-7, the V gene TRBV30, with D maybe TRBD1 (6 bases). Germline V gene data show CDR1 as GTSNPN and CDR2 as SVGIG (reference sequence). This CDR3 is built from 13 residues. V gave up 0 bases and J gave up 8 bases, with 14 bases separating them. This CDR3 is CAWSVLGAGKQYF. CDR3 nucleotide sequence: TGTGCCTGGAGTGTACTGGGGGCGGGCAAGCAGTACTTC.

The J gene is TRBJ2-1, the V gene TRBV19, with 7 bases fitting TRBD1. The CDR3 covers 12 residues. Germline CDR1 and CDR2: LNHDA and SQIVND (reference sequence). J was trimmed by 6 bases and V by 7 bases; bases with no gene match: 3. CDR3 DNA sequence: TGTGCCAGTACTACAGGGGCCAATGAGCAGTTCTTC. Its translation is CASTTGANEQFF.